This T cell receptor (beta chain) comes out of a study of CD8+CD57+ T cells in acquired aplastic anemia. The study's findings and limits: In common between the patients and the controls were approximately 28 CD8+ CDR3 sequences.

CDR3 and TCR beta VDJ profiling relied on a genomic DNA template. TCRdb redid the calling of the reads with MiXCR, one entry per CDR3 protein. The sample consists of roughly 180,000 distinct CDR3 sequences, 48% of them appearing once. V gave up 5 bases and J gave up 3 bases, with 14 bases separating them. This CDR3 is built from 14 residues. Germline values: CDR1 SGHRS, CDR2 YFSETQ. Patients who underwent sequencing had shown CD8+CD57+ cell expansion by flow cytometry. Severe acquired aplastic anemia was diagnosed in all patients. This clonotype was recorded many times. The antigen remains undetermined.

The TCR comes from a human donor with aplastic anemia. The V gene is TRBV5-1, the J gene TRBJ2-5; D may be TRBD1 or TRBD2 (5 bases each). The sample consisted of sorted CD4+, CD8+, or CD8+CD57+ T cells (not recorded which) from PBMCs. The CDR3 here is CASRDGRGEETQYF. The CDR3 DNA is TGCGCCAGCAGAGACGGACGGGGCGAAGAGACCCAGTACTTC.